The following is a TCR beta chain sequence with its context. Its recognized antigen is unknown. Base qualities are not at hand, and no much larger clone is one base apart. Looking up the germline V gene yields CDR1 MGHDK and CDR2 SYGVNS. Its CDR3 holds 16 amino acids, cysteine through phenylalanine. The DNA shown is the 48-base CDR3, in frame from base 1. Ends trimmed: V by 1 base, J by 4 bases; bases unmatched to a gene: 3. The data belong to a study of early T cells in non-severe SARS-CoV-2 infection (dated by TCRdb to the early 2020s). For the wider study: Because TCR sequencing was done on bulk RNA from unsorted whole blood, the alpha and beta chains could not be paired.

On the study overall, not on this receptor specifically: VDJdb matching was skewed toward anti-spike CD8 responses and likely underestimated virus-specific expansions by missing private and CD4 specificities.

Receptors were amplified or captured by 5' RACE. Sequencing used a NextSeq 500. The TCR library protocol attached unique molecular identifiers to individual cDNA molecules to correct for sequencing error and PCR bias. Sequencing covered both TCR alpha and beta chains, and within each sample the abundances of alpha and beta sequences were tightly co-correlated. The published analysis was carried out like this. Decombinator V4 was used to annotate the V gene, J gene and CDR3 of the TCR sequences. TCRs were defined as expanded if a significant change between any two time points was detected under a Poisson model with p below 0.0001. TCR abundances were normalised to the total number of TCRs sequenced in each sample and reported as counts per million. TRAV1-2 paired with TRAJ12, TRAJ20 or TRAJ33 defined MAIT TCRs, while TRAV10 paired with TRAJ18 defined iNKT TCRs. A search of VDJdb, accessed on 1 November 2021, was run for TCRs annotated to CMV, EBV and SARS-CoV-2, with TCRs annotated for multiple antigens excluded. The public reads were reanalyzed by TCRdb: fastp trimming at Q25, MiXCR alignment, in-frame beta chains only. Rows with one shared CDR3 protein collapse into an entry with the most common genes and DNA. The V and J calls here are based on TCRdb, not the publication. The sample profile shows about 72,000 distinct CDR3 sequences; around a tenth of them were found once. The biggest ten clones account for 7.6% of the sample.

A case-control design nested within a healthcare worker cohort in London, UK, was used, with weekly nasopharyngeal swab PCR tests and blood sampling performed. Between 23 and 31 March 2020, the week of the UK lockdown, healthcare workers were enrolled and then followed up weekly for as long as 16 weeks. This sequence was found in an adult who was a healthcare worker with PCR-confirmed SARS-CoV-2 infection or an uninfected control (not recorded which). The sequenced sample was whole blood, obtained at baseline. The sequence links TRBV25-1 to TRBJ2-1; 11 of the junction bases match TRBD2. The sequenced DNA is TGTGCCAGCAGTGAATCTAGCGGGGGGCCGTACAATGAGCAGTTCTTC. The resulting protein is CASSESSGGPYNEQFF.